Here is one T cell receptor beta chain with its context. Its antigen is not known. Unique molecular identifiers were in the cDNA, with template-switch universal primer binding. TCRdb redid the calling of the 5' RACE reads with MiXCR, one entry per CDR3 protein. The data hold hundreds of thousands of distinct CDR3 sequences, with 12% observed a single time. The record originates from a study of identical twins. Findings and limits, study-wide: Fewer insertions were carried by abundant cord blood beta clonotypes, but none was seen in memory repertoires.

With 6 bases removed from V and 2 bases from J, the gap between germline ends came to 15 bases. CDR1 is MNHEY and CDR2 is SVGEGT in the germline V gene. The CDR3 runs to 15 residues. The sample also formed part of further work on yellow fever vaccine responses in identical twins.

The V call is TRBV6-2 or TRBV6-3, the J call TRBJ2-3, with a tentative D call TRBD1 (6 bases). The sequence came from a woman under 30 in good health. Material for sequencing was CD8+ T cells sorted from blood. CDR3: CASSVGTRNTDTQYF. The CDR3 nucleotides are TGTGCCAGCAGCGTGGGGACAAGGAACACAGATACGCAGTATTTT.